What follows are 13 T cell receptor beta chains derived from one specimen sequenced in a study of shared clonotypes between healthy human individuals. Sequenced by immunoSEQ multiplex PCR; TCRdb stores in-frame clones only, minus some. The sample shows roughly 2.5 million clones, over 85% of them seen only once. Material for sequencing was naive CD4+ T cells sorted from blood. Subset described: CD45RA+ positively selected. Receptors originate from a man younger than 35 in good health.

This chain links TRBV23-1 with TRBJ1-6; 7 nucleotides match TRBD1. TRBV23-1 is sorted into the ORF group, with uncertain function. The trim removed 4 bases at V and 13 bases at J, leaving 10 bases unmatched. The CDR3 is made up of 14 amino acids. CDR3 loop: CASSPKTGLSPLHF. The CDR3, as DNA: TGCGCCAGCAGTCCCAAGACAGGGCTCTCCCCCCTCCACTTT.

The gene calls are TRBV11-2 and TRBJ1-4; D unclear. With 5 bases removed from V and 5 bases from J, the gap between germline ends came to 15 bases. The CDR3 totals 15 residues. Germline CDR1 and CDR2: SGHAT and FQNNGV. The chain's CDR3 is CASSPRKGANEKLFF. The CDR3 coding sequence is TGTGCCAGCAGCCCCAGGAAGGGAGCAAATGAAAAACTGTTTTTT. Based on the CDR3 plus reference TRBV11-2 and TRBJ1-4, the full variable domain is EAGVAQSPRYKIIEKRQSVAFWCNPISGHATLYWYQQILGQGPKLLIQFQNNGVVDDSQLPKDRFSAERLKGVDSTLKIQPAKLEDSAVYLCASSPRKGANEKLFFGSGTQLSVL.

This clone was counted once. V usage is TRBV18 and J usage is TRBJ1-2, with unresolved D. Per the germline V gene, CDR1 is KGHSH and CDR2 is LQKENI. This CDR3 is 16 amino acids long. Deletions cut 0 bases from V and 4 bases from J, with 15 bases between. The CDR3 reads CASSPPIMVGGYGYTF. The CDR3 nucleotides read TGTGCCAGCTCACCACCGATCATGGTAGGAGGCTATGGCTACACCTTC.

Turning to this clone: The sample holds other DNA sequences that translate to the same CDR3. The chain combines TRBV18 with TRBJ1-6; the match to TRBD1 covers 11 bases. J was trimmed by 0 bases and V by 3 bases; bases with no gene match: 4. The germline V gene has CDR1 KGHSH and CDR2 LQKENI. The CDR3 consists of 18 residues. CDR3: CASSPRDRGSSYNSPLHF. CDR3 DNA: TGTGCCAGCTCACCCCGGGACAGGGGGAGCTCCTATAATTCACCCCTCCACTTT.

The V call is TRBV2, the J call TRBJ2-2; no clear D gene. Per germline, CDR1 SNHLY and CDR2 FYNNEI. The V end lost 6 bases, the J end lost 6 bases, and 17 bases lay between the germline ends. CDR3 length: 15 residues. CDR3 loop: CASSALGGSAGELFF. CDR3 coding DNA: TGTGCCAGCAGCGCCCTAGGTGGCAGCGCCGGGGAGCTGTTTTTT.

This chain links TRBV9 with TRBJ1-4, with TRBD1 identical over 9 bases. This CDR3 region has 17 residues. Germline CDR1 and CDR2: SGDLS and YYNGEE. The V segment lost 3 bases and the J segment 5 bases; nucleotides outside the gene matches: 11. CDR3 region: CASSDPYGQGRNEKLFF. For the CDR3, the DNA is TGTGCCAGCAGCGACCCGTACGGACAGGGGCGAAATGAAAAACTGTTTTTT.

V usage is TRBV15 and J usage is TRBJ1-5; no reliable D call. The CDR3 length is 13 residues. Trimming removed 0 bases at V and 5 bases at J, with 5 bases between. Germline V CDR1 and CDR2: LNHNV, YYDKDF (reference sequence). In nucleotides, the CDR3 is TGTGCCACCAGCAGAGACCAAGATCAGCCCCAGCATTTT. Translating it yields CATSRDQDQPQHF.

This clone came up a few times. The chain couples TRBV19 to TRBJ1-5, with 7 bases that match TRBD1. J lost 4 bases, V lost 7 bases, and 7 bases had no gene match. Germline CDR1 LNHDA, CDR2 SQIVND (reference sequence). CDR3 length: 14 amino acids. The CDR3 DNA is TGTGCCAGTAACCGGGACAGCCCGAATCAGCCCCAGCATTTT. This encodes CASNRDSPNQPQHF.

The chain joins TRBV2 to TRBJ1-6; no clear D gene. Trimming took 5 bases from V and 3 from J, leaving 11 bases between them. Per germline, CDR1 SNHLY and CDR2 FYNNEI. This CDR3 has 15 residues. The DNA of the CDR3 is TGTGCCAGCAGTTACCACAGCGACTATAATTCACCCCTCCACTTT. This sequence encodes CASSYHSDYNSPLHF.

This sequence joins TRBV19 and TRBJ1-2; 11 nucleotides align to TRBD1. CDR1 is LNHDA, CDR2 SQIVND, per germline (reference sequence). Losses at the gene ends were 5 bases for V and 10 bases for J; bases not matched to a gene: 3. The CDR3 covers 12 residues. CDR3 residues: CASSPGQGAYTF. DNA of the CDR3: TGTGCCAGTAGTCCCGGACAGGGGGCCTACACCTTC.

The chain employs TRBV11-1 and TRBJ2-3, with TRBD2 matching 11 bases. The ends lost 5 bases at V and 0 bases at J; junction bases unmatched: 4. CDR1 is SGHAT, CDR2 FQDESV, per germline (reference sequence). The length of the CDR3 is 16 residues. The CDR3, as DNA: TGTGCCAGCAGCCTAAGACTAGCGGGGAGCACAGATACGCAGTATTTT. The encoded protein is CASSLRLAGSTDTQYF.

The V gene is TRBV7-9, the J gene TRBJ2-3; D perhaps matches TRBD1 (7 bases). Germline V gene sequence: CDR1 SEHNR, CDR2 FQNEAQ (reference sequence). V lost 3 bases, J lost 3 bases, and 10 bases lay in between. The CDR3 totals 14 residues. Here the CDR3 DNA reads TGTGCCAGCAGCTTCAGGGGGGTAACAGATACGCAGTATTTT. Translation gives CASSFRGVTDTQYF.

The rearrangement joins TRBV18 to TRBJ2-5; D is unclear. The V gene's germline CDR1 is KGHSH and CDR2 LQKENI. Trimming removed 1 base from V and 1 base from J, with 7 bases in between. The length of the CDR3 is 14 residues. This CDR3 is CASSPLHSQETQYF. CDR3 coding DNA: TGTGCCAGCTCACCACTACACAGCCAAGAGACCCAGTACTTC. The full variable domain, rest sourced from reference TRBV18 and TRBJ2-5, is NAGVMQNPRHLVRRRGQEARLRCSPMKGHSHVYWYRQLPEEGLKFMVYLQKENIIDESGMPKERFSAEFPKEGPSILRIQQVVRGDSAAYFCASSPLHSQETQYFGPGTRLLVL.